The T cell receptor beta chain under discussion was sequenced for a study of T-cell reconstitution after alpha-beta-depleted transplantation in children. Unique molecular identifiers tagged the TCRbeta library. TCRdb fed the PCR reads into MiXCR, producing one record per CDR3 protein. Of approximately 500,000 distinct CDR3 sequences in the sample, 25% to 30% are singletons; the top ten hold 35% to 40%. General study points: Newly produced T cells mostly provided counts and TCRbeta diversity after one year, as hyperexpanded clones declined. Diversity of TCRbeta at day 60 was high in some patients, arising from surviving recipient T cells and thymic progenitors.

A remark on this clonotype: Its antigen is undetermined.

The CDR3 extends over 15 amino acids. Germline V gene data show CDR1 as SGHTA and CDR2 as FQGNSA. V lost 3 bases and J lost 7, with 18 bases in between. The receptor was isolated from a boy less than two years old with Wiskott-Aldrich syndrome, due to receive a stem cell transplant. The chain links TRBV7-2 to TRBJ2-5; unclear D gene. This specimen consisted of PBMCs, obtained before TCRalphabeta/CD19-depleted stem cell transplant. The CDR3: CASSFISPTWATQYF. CDR3 in DNA: TGTGCCAGCAGCTTTATTTCCCCAACTTGGGCGACCCAGTACTTC.